This T cell receptor (beta chain) emerged from a study of cytomegalovirus exposure and HLA in healthy donors. Study-wide results and limits: In a later analysis, a missense DCLRE1C variant was linked to TCR beta V- and J-gene trimming. Donors were assumed by presence/absence analyses to have roughly uniform sequencing depth. The only immune exposure information that was available was CMV serostatus. In all likelihood, a cluster of highly shared sequence variants was a sequencing artifact.

PCR primers comprised 60 Vbeta and 13 Jbeta primers. The method was immunoSEQ multiplex PCR; TCRdb's version includes in-frame clones alone and lacks a portion of them. The data contain about 140,000 clones, about 80% of them singletons. Concerning this clone: The antigen is unknown.

This sequence originates from a man under 40 in good health and CMV-seropositive. The source material was PBMCs.

The CDR3 nucleotides are TGTGCCAGCAGTTTGGGACTTCCGCCCTCCTACGAGCAGTACTTC. It codes for CASSLGLPPSYEQYF. The chain recombines TRBV27 with TRBJ2-7, with D possibly matching TRBD2 (6 bases). The CDR3 is 15 amino acids. The germline V and J ends were trimmed by 3 bases and 0 bases, with 12 bases remaining between them. The germline gives CDR1 MNHEY, CDR2 SMNVEV (reference sequence).